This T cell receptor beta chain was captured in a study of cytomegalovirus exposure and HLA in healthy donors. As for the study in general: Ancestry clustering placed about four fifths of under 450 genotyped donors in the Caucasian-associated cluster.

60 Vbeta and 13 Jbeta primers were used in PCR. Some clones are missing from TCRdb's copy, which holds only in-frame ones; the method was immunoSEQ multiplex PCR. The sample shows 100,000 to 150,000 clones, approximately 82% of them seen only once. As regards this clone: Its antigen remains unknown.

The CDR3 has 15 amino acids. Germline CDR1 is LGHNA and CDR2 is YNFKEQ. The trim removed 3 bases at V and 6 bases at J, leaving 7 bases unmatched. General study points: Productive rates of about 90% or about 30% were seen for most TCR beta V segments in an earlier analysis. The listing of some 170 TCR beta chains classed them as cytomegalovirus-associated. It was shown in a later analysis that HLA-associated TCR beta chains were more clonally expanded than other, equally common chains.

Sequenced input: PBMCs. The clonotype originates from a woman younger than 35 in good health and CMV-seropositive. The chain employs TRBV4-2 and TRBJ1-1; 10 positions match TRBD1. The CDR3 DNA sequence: TGTGCCAGCAGCCAGTCAGCCGGACAGGGGGCTGAAGCTTTCTTT. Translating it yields CASSQSAGQGAEAFF.